The 18 T cell receptor beta chains listed next were all sequenced from one sample in a study of cytomegalovirus exposure and HLA in healthy donors. The PCR was carried out with 60 Vbeta primers and 13 Jbeta primers. Here immunoSEQ multiplex PCR was the method, and the copy in TCRdb shows in-frame clones only, minus some. The repertoire holds approximately 100,000 clones, approximately 64% seen once, with approximately 3% in the top ten. Sequencing input: PBMCs. All receptors come from a man between 60 and 75 years old in good health and CMV-seronegative.

The rearrangement uses TRBV2 and TRBJ1-3, with 9 positions matching TRBD1. CDR3 length: 14 residues. V lost 6 bases, J lost 2 bases, and 2 bases stayed unmatched. Germline CDR1 reads SNHLY; CDR2 reads FYNNEI. CDR3 residues: CASRDRGPGNTIYF. Written as DNA, the CDR3 is TGTGCCAGCAGGGACAGGGGCCCTGGAAACACCATATATTTT.

The chain recombines TRBV28 with TRBJ1-1; 8 bases are a match to TRBD1. Germline CDR1 is MDHEN and CDR2 is SYDVKM. V was clipped by 4 bases and J by 0 bases; unmatched bases: 13. The CDR3 contains 18 residues. The CDR3 here is CASSSPQGTGDLNTEAFF. CDR3 bases: TGTGCCAGCAGTTCCCCCCAAGGGACAGGAGACCTGAACACTGAAGCTTTCTTT.

This clone was observed a handful of times. The chain carries TRBV5-1 and TRBJ1-3, with unresolved D. V was shortened by 1 base and J by 0 bases, with 14 bases between the two germline ends. This CDR3 has 17 amino acids. Germline V gene sequence: CDR1 SGHRS, CDR2 YFSETQ. This chain's CDR3 is CASSLIPRPSSGNTIYF. In DNA, the CDR3 is TGCGCCAGCAGCTTGATTCCGCGGCCCAGCTCTGGAAACACCATATATTTT.

This clone was observed a handful of times. V and J are TRBV7-9 and TRBJ2-5; D call uncertain. CDR1 is SEHNR and CDR2 is FQNEAQ in the germline V gene (reference sequence). Trimming took off 4 bases at V and 1 base at J, with 10 bases between the two ends. This CDR3 is 14 amino acids long. The CDR3, as DNA: TGTGCCAGCAGCTCACGGCGGCCCCAAGAGACCCAGTACTTC. Encoded protein: CASSSRRPQETQYF.

This clone is medium-sized. The genes are TRBV28 and TRBJ1-2; 9 nucleotides line up with TRBD1. This CDR3 spans 15 amino acids. Trimming removed 3 bases from V and 2 bases from J; junction bases left unmatched: 4. Germline CDR1 reads MDHEN; CDR2 reads SYDVKM. The CDR3 reads CASSFWDRANYGYTF. CDR3 coding DNA: TGTGCCAGCAGTTTTTGGGACAGGGCCAACTATGGCTACACCTTC.

The V call is TRBV5-1, the J call TRBJ2-7; perhaps TRBD1 as D (6 bases). Germline V CDR1 and CDR2: SGHRS, YFSETQ. The length of the CDR3 is 15 residues. V lost 4 bases, J lost 0 bases, and 14 bases lay in between. The CDR3 nucleotides read TGCGCCAGCAGCCTGGGGGCCAGGAACTCCTACGAGCAGTACTTC. This codes for CASSLGARNSYEQYF. The full variable domain, its missing parts supplied by reference TRBV5-1 and TRBJ2-7, is KAGVTQTPRYLIKTRGQQVTLSCSPISGHRSVSWYQQTPGQGLQFLFEYFSETQRNKGNFPGRFSGRQFSNSRSEMNVSTLELGDSALYLCASSLGARNSYEQYFGPGTRLTVT.

This chain joins TRBV13 and TRBJ1-1, with 7 bases identical to TRBD1. The V and J ends lost 5 bases and 1 base, in that order; junction bases with no gene match: 13. Germline V gene data show CDR1 as PRHDT and CDR2 as FYEKMQ (reference sequence). The CDR3 spans 17 residues. The CDR3 reads CASSATPEQGKNTEAFF. The CDR3 DNA follows: TGTGCCAGCAGCGCCACCCCCGAACAGGGGAAGAACACTGAAGCTTTCTTT.

In regard to this clone: Its ends do not fully match the called genes, so a read error is possible. V and J are TRBV7-9 and TRBJ1-2; possibly TRBD1 for D (6 bases). The CDR3 consists of 12 residues. Germline V gene data show CDR1 as SEHNR and CDR2 as FQNEAQ (reference sequence). The CDR3 protein is CSSSYTGTGYTF. The CDR3 nucleotides read TGTTCCAGCAGCTACACAGGGACTGGCTACACCTTC.

The chain carries TRBV5-4 and TRBJ2-5, with 12 positions matching TRBD2. V trimming: 5 bases; J trimming: 3 bases; junction bases outside the gene matches: 8. CDR1 is SGHNT and CDR2 is YYREEE in the germline V gene (reference sequence). The CDR3 spans 16 residues. The CDR3 sequence is CASRAARTSGKETQYF. CDR3 bases: TGTGCCAGCAGAGCTGCCCGGACTAGCGGGAAAGAGACCCAGTACTTC.

This clone was seen only a few times. The V call is TRBV19, the J call TRBJ1-5; no clear D. V lost 6 bases, J lost 3 bases, and 21 bases lay in between. The CDR3 is 17 residues long. Germline CDR1 LNHDA, CDR2 SQIVND (reference sequence). CDR3: CASRASVKPGHNQPQHF. The CDR3 nucleotides read TGTGCCAGTAGGGCTAGCGTTAAGCCAGGCCACAATCAGCCCCAGCATTTT.

The V call is TRBV20-1, the J call TRBJ2-1; D is unresolved. Per the germline V gene, CDR1 is DFQATT and CDR2 is SNEGSKA (reference sequence). The CDR3 contains 11 residues. Trimming stripped 4 bases from V and 4 bases from J, with 5 bases between. CDR3 region: CSATGYNEQFF. The DNA for the CDR3 is TGCAGTGCTACAGGTTACAATGAGCAGTTCTTC.

The chain uses TRBV19 and TRBJ2-7; 7 bases are shared with TRBD1. This CDR3 has 15 residues. V was clipped by 3 bases and J by 2 bases; unmatched bases: 7. Germline assignment: CDR1 LNHDA and CDR2 SQIVND (reference sequence). For the CDR3, the DNA is TGTGCCAGTAGTATCGGGCAGGGGGTGGCCTACGAGCAGTACTTC. This codes for CASSIGQGVAYEQYF.

The chain carries TRBV5-4 and TRBJ1-1; 7 bases are a match to TRBD1. Trimming removed 0 bases from V and 11 bases from J; junction bases left unmatched: 10. Per germline, CDR1 SGHNT and CDR2 YYREEE (reference sequence). This CDR3 spans 14 amino acids. CDR3 sequence (DNA): TGTGCCAGCAGCTTGGGTCAGGGGGTTCCCGCCGCTTTCTTT. Residues: CASSLGQGVPAAFF.

This clone was observed a handful of times. The chain employs TRBV2 and TRBJ2-1; 8 nucleotides align to TRBD2. Per germline, CDR1 SNHLY and CDR2 FYNNEI. The CDR3 contains 14 residues. The V and J ends lost 3 bases and 8 bases, in that order; junction bases with no gene match: 6. CDR3 residues: CASSEAGGPYEQFF. CDR3 DNA sequence: TGTGCCAGCAGTGAGGCGGGAGGTCCCTATGAGCAGTTCTTC.

Relative to its sample, this clone is medium-sized. CDR3 sequence: CAWSAGTLNEKLFF. DNA for the CDR3: TGTGCCTGGAGTGCCGGGACACTTAATGAAAAACTGTTTTTT. The chain couples TRBV30 to TRBJ1-4, with D maybe TRBD1 (6 bases). The CDR3 is 14 residues long. Between the trimmed V and J ends, which lost 1 base and 4 bases, there was a span of 10 bases. Germline CDR1 GTSNPN, CDR2 SVGIG (reference sequence).

CDR3 region: CASRLLPRTGELFF. The CDR3 nucleotides read TGTGCCAGCAGGCTGCTTCCGAGGACCGGGGAGCTGTTTTTT. V gene TRBV28 combines with J gene TRBJ2-2; D is ambiguous. The CDR3 consists of 14 residues. Germline lookup yields CDR1 MDHEN and CDR2 SYDVKM. V gave up 6 bases and J gave up 5 bases, with 13 bases separating them.

The chain combines TRBV5-1 with TRBJ1-1; TRBD1 agrees at 7 bases. CDR1 is SGHRS and CDR2 is YFSETQ in the germline V gene. This CDR3 is built from 14 residues. The V and J ends lost 0 bases and 1 base, in that order; junction bases with no gene match: 0. The CDR3 spells CASSLEGANTEAFF. CDR3 sequence (DNA): TGCGCCAGCAGCTTGGAGGGGGCGAACACTGAAGCTTTCTTT.

The chain uses TRBV4-1 and TRBJ2-5, with 10 bases aligning to TRBD2. Trimming removed 1 base from V and 2 bases from J; junction bases left unmatched: 4. CDR3 length: 16 amino acids. Germline V gives CDR1 MGHRA, CDR2 YSYEKL. The CDR3 spells CASSQVWTSGQETQYF. For the CDR3, the DNA is TGCGCCAGCAGCCAAGTTTGGACTAGCGGTCAAGAGACCCAGTACTTC.